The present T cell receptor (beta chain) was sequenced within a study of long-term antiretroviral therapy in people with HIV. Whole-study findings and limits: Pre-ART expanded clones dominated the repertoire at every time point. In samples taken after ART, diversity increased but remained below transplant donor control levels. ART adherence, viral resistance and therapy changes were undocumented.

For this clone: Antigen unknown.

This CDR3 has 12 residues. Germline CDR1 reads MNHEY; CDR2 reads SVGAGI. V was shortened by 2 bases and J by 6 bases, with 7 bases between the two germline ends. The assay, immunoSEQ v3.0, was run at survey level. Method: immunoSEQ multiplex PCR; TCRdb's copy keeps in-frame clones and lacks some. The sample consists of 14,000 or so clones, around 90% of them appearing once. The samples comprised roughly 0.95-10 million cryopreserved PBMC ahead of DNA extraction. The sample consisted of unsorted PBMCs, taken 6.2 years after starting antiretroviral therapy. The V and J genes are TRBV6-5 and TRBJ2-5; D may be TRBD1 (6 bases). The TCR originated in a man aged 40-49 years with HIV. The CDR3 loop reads CASSYGGQTQYF. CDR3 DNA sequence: TGTGCCAGCAGTTACGGGGGCCAGACCCAGTACTTC.